This record concerns one T cell receptor beta chain sequence. The identical CDR3 is also encoded by other nucleotide sequences in the sample. The sample originates from a study of shared clonotypes between healthy human individuals. The length of the CDR3 is 15 residues. The germline gives CDR1 MDHEN, CDR2 SYDVKM. The junction had 6 bases not matched to a gene; V was cut back by 6 bases and J by 1 base. Method: immunoSEQ multiplex PCR; TCRdb's copy keeps in-frame clones and lacks some. This table holds some 650,000 clones, around 97% found once. This TCR derives from a woman in her twenties or thirties in good health. The sample taken for sequencing was naive CD4+ T cells sorted from blood. The subset was: CD45RA+ positively selected. The chain joins TRBV28 to TRBJ2-3; TRBD2 matches 8 bases. CDR3 coding DNA: TGTGCCAGCAGCCCAAGCGGGAGAGGCACAGATACGCAGTATTTT. Its protein product is CASSPSGRGTDTQYF. Filled out from reference TRBV28 and TRBJ2-3, the complete variable domain reads DVKVTQSSRYLVKRTGEKVFLECVQDMDHENMFWYRQDPGLGLRLIYFSYDVKMKEKGDIPEGYSVSREKKERFSLILESASTNQTSMYLCASSPSGRGTDTQYFGPGTRLTVL.